Listed below are T cell receptor beta chains from one sample, sequenced in a study of cytomegalovirus exposure and HLA in healthy donors. Generated by immunoSEQ multiplex PCR, the TCRdb table keeps only in-frame clones and is missing some. The data show 150,000 to 200,000 clones, more than 75% seen once. Sequenced: PBMCs. The origin of the receptors is a man aged 18 to 35 in good health and CMV-seropositive. Each CDR3 is given with its conserved first and last residue. D genes are given only for firm matches. Size is omitted from some rows. Given values are once, few, many or a class for expanded clones.

>few|-|TRBJ1-2|TRBV4-2
TGTGCCAGCAGCCAAGAATTGTCAGAATATGGCTACACCTTC
CASSQELSEYGYTF
>-|-|TRBJ2-7|TRBV18
TGTGCCAGCTCCCCCACCGGACTCCGCTACGAGCAGTACTTC
CASSPTGLRYEQYF
>once|-|TRBJ1-5|TRBV15
TGTGCCACCAGCAGGGATAATAGCCAGGGGCCATCTACTTTT
CATSRDNSQGPSTF
>once|TRBD1|TRBJ2-3|TRBV28
TGTGCCAGCAGTCCCGGGACAGGGGTCCGCACAGATACGCAGTATTTT
CASSPGTGVRTDTQYF
>-|TRBD1|TRBJ2-1|TRBV15
TGTGCCACCAGCAGGGACCATCCCGGGACAGGGGTGGGCAATGAGCAGTTCTTC
CATSRDHPGTGVGNEQFF
>-|TRBD1|TRBJ2-2|TRBV2
TGTGCCAGATCCTCCGGGACAGGTTTTACCGGGGAGCTGTTTTTT
CARSSGTGFTGELFF
>-|TRBD1|TRBJ2-3|TRBV19
TGTGCCAGTAGTACATGGACAGGGGGTGAAGGTACGCAGTATTTT
CASSTWTGGEGTQYF
>-|TRBD1|TRBJ2-4|TRBV4-3
TGCGCCAGCAGTCCCACAGGGGATGCCAAAAACATTCAGTACTTC
CASSPTGDAKNIQYF
>-|TRBD1|TRBJ2-7|TRBV5-6
TGTGCCAGCACCCCAGGGACAGGGGACTACGAGCAGTACTTC
CASTPGTGDYEQYF
>-|TRBD2|TRBJ2-1|TRBV4-3
TGCGCCAGCAGCCAAGGACTAGCGGGGCCCAATGAGCAGTTCTTC
CASSQGLAGPNEQFF
>-|TRBD2|TRBJ2-7|TRBV13
TGTGCCAGCAGCCTCGGACTAGCGGCCTACGAGCAGTACTTC
CASSLGLAAYEQYF
>-|-|TRBJ2-3|TRBV29-1
TGCAGCGTCATCGTCCGGGTGCTCACAGATACGCAGTATTTT
CSVIVRVLTDTQYF
>-|TRBD1|TRBJ1-1|TRBV6-5
TGTGCCAGCAGTCTCCTGACAGGGGGACCTGAAGCTTTCTTT
CASSLLTGGPEAFF
>-|TRBD1|TRBJ1-1|TRBV6-6
TGTGCCAGCAGTACCCAATCACAGGGGAGAGGGACTGAAGCTTTCTTT
CASSTQSQGRGTEAFF
>-|-|TRBJ2-7|TRBV28
TGTGCCAGCAGTTTAGGAGTAGTAGGACAGAACTACGAGCAGTACTTC
CASSLGVVGQNYEQYF
>-|-|TRBJ1-5|TRBV7-2
TGTGCCAGCAGCCCAACCGGGACACATTATAGCAATCAGCCCCAGCATTTT
CASSPTGTHYSNQPQHF
>-|-|TRBJ1-5|TRBV19
TGTGCCAGTAGTGCCTACAGGGAAGTCGGGCCCCAGCATTTT
CASSAYREVGPQHF
>-|TRBD1|TRBJ1-1|TRBV19
TGTGCCAGTACCACAGGACAGGGCTTGTATGAAGCTTTCTTT
CASTTGQGLYEAFF
>-|TRBD1|TRBJ1-2|TRBV6-6
TGTGCCAGCAGCTTAACCGGGACAGCCGATGGCTACACCTTC
CASSLTGTADGYTF
>-|-|TRBJ1-1|TRBV27
TGTGCCAGCAGCCCTCGGTCGGGCACTGAAGCTTTCTTT
CASSPRSGTEAFF
>-|-|TRBJ2-3|TRBV5-4
TGTGCCAGCAGCTTGGCAGGAACGAGCACAGATACGCAGTATTTT
CASSLAGTSTDTQYF
>-|TRBD2|TRBJ2-1|TRBV7-8
TGTGCCAGCAGCTTAGGGACTAGCGGGAGGAATGAGCAGTTCTTC
CASSLGTSGRNEQFF
>-|-|TRBJ2-2|TRBV7-2
TGTGCCAGCAGCTTACGACCATCAGGGTTCGCCGGGGAGCTGTTTTTT
CASSLRPSGFAGELFF
>-|-|TRBJ1-6|TRBV6-4
TGTGCCAGCAGTGCCGGGACCTATAATTCACCCCTCCACTTT
CASSAGTYNSPLHF
>-|TRBD2|TRBJ2-4|TRBV19
TGTGCCAGTAGTTCTTCGGGGGGGGCGTTGGCCAAAAACATTCAGTACTTC
CASSSSGGALAKNIQYF
>-|-|TRBJ1-2|TRBV5-6
TGTGCCAGCAGCTTGGGGCTGATGCCGTTCTATGGCTACACCTTC
CASSLGLMPFYGYTF
>-|TRBD2|TRBJ2-3|TRBV28
TGTGCCAGCAGTTGGACTAGCGGGAGGTCAGATACGCAGTATTTT
CASSWTSGRSDTQYF
>-|-|TRBJ1-2|TRBV6-5
TGTGCCAGCAGTTACTCGGTCAGGAACTATGGCTACACCTTC
CASSYSVRNYGYTF
>-|-|TRBJ1-4|TRBV11-2
TGTGCCAGCAAAGCCCCGGGGGGTGAAAAACTGTTTTTT
CASKAPGGEKLFF
>-|TRBD1|TRBJ1-1|TRBV5-1
TGCGCCAGCGCACCGGGACAGGGAGTGACTGAAGCTTTCTTT
CASAPGQGVTEAFF
>-|-|TRBJ1-1|TRBV18
TGTGCCAGCTCCCCAACAGGGTATACTGAAGCTTTCTTT
CASSPTGYTEAFF
>-|-|TRBJ1-1|TRBV25-1
TGTGCCAGCAGTGAATACGGAGGGAAGGCTTTCTTT
CASSEYGGKAFF
>-|TRBD1|TRBJ2-7|TRBV6-1
TGTGCCAGCAGTGCCCTGACAGGGATCCTCTACGAGCAGTACTTC
CASSALTGILYEQYF
>-|-|TRBJ1-1|TRBV7-6
TGTGCCAGCAGCTTAGAGTACGGGGGGGCGCAGGGACTTTACACTGAAGCTTTCTTT
CASSLEYGGAQGLYTEAFF
>-|TRBD1|TRBJ1-2|TRBV23-1
TGCGCCAGCAGTCCCCTGGCAGGGGGCCGGGGCTACACCTTC
CASSPLAGGRGYTF
>-|TRBD1|TRBJ1-2|TRBV27
TGTGCCAGCAGTTTCCGGGACAGGGTGTGGGGCTACACCTTC
CASSFRDRVWGYTF
>-|-|TRBJ2-7|TRBV27
TGTGCCAGCAGGGCCGGGACACAAAGAACCTACGAGCAGTACTTC
CASRAGTQRTYEQYF